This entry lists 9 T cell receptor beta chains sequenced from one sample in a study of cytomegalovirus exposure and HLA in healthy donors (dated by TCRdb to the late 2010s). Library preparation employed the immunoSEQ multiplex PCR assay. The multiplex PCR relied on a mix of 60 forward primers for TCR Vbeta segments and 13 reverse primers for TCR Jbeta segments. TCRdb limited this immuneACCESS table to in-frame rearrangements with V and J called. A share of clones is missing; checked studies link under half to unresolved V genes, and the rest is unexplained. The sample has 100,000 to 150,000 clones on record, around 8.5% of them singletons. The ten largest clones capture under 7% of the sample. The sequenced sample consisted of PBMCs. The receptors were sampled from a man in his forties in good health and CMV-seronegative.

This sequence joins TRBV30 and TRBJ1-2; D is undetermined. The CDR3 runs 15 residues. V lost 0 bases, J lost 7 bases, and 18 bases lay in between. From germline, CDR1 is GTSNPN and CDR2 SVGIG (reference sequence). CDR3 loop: CAWSVLTMRDPGYTF. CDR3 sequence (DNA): TGTGCCTGGAGTGTACTAACTATGCGGGATCCTGGCTACACCTTC.

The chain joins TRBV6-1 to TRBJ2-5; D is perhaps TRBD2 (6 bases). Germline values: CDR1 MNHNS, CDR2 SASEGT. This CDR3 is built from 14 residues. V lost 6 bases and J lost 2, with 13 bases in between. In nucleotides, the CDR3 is TGTGCCAGCAGGGTTAGGGCGGGACAAGAGACCCAGTACTTC. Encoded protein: CASRVRAGQETQYF.

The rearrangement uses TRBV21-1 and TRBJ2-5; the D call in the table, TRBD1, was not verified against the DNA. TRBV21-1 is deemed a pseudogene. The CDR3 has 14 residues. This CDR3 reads CASTKLGARETQYF. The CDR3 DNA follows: TGTGCCAGCACCAAACTAGGGGCGCGGGAGACCCAGTACTTC.

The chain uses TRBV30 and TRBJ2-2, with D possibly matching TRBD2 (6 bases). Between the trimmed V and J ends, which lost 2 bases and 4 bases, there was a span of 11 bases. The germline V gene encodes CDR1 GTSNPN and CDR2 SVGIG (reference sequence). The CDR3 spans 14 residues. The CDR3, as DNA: TGTGCCTGGAGTCGACTAGGGATCACCGGGGAGCTGTTTTTT. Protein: CAWSRLGITGELFF.

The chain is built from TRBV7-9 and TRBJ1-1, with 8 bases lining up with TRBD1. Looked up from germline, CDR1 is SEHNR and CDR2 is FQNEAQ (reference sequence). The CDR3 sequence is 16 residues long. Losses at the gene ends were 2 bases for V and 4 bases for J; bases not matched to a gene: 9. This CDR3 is CASSLTQGARGTEAFF. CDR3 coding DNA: TGTGCCAGCAGCTTAACCCAGGGGGCGCGGGGCACTGAAGCTTTCTTT.

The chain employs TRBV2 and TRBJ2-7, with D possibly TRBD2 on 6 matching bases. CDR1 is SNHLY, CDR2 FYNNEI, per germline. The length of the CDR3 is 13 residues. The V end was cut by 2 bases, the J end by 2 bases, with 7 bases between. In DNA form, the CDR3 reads TGTGCCAGCAGTGAATGGAGGGCCTACGAGCAGTACTTC. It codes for CASSEWRAYEQYF.

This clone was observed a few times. The CDR3 reads CASSLTDRFGYTF. Here the CDR3 DNA reads TGTGCCAGCAGCTTAACAGACAGGTTTGGCTACACCTTC. This rearrangement joins TRBV7-8 to TRBJ1-2; D is perhaps TRBD1 (6 bases). V lost 2 bases, J lost 7 bases, and 11 bases lay in between. This CDR3 spans 13 amino acids. Germline values: CDR1 SGHVS, CDR2 FQNEAQ. Filled out from reference TRBV7-8 and TRBJ1-2, the complete variable domain reads GAGVSQSPRYKVAKRGQDVALRCDPISGHVSLFWYQQALGQGPEFLTYFQNEAQLDKSGLPSDRFFAERPEGSVSTLKIQRTQQEDSAVYLCASSLTDRFGYTFGSGTRLTVV.

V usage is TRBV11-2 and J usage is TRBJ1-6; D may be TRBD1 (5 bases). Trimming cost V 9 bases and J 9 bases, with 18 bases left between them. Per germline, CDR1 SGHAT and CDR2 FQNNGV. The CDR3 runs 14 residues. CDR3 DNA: TGTGCCAGTAAATCAAGGGGATGGAGTTCACCCCTCCACTTT. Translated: CASKSRGWSSPLHF.

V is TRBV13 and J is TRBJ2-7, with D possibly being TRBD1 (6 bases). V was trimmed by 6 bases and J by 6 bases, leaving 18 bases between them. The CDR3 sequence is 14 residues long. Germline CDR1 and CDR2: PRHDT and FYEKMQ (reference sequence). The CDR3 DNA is TGTGCCAGCAGACGCATCATACAGGGTCTCGAGCAGTACTTC. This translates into CASRRIIQGLEQYF.